The next 9 T cell receptor beta chains were all read from a single sample in a study of post-analysis software for immune sequencing data. Overall study results and limits: Patients showed TRBV5-6, TRBV5-1 and TRBV20-1 among five TRBV segments more frequent than in controls.

Unique molecular identifiers tagged the TCR beta cDNA libraries. Using its own MiXCR run on the PCR reads, TCRdb lists one record per CDR3 protein. The sample lists hundreds of thousands of distinct CDR3 sequences; less than 40% were seen once. No antigen is known for these receptors. The sequenced material came from blood. These receptors all come from a girl aged 5 to 17 with multiple sclerosis.

This clonotype was counted only a few times. Possible read error: a much larger clone is one base away. The chain carries TRBV20-1 and TRBJ2-5, with TRBD2 as a possible D gene (5 bases). Germline V gene lookup returns CDR1 DFQATT and CDR2 SNEGSKA (reference sequence). The CDR3 is made up of 12 amino acids. The DNA for the CDR3 is TGCAGTACTAGAGAGTATGGGGAGACCCAGTACTTC. Its translation: CSTREYGETQYF.

The V call is TRBV7-9, the J call TRBJ2-7; 8 positions agree with TRBD1. V lost 4 bases and J lost 0; bases outside the gene matches: 11. The CDR3 spans 17 residues. The germline V gene has CDR1 SEHNR and CDR2 FQNEAQ (reference sequence). The chain's CDR3 is CASSSAGGTGSSYEQYF. CDR3 DNA: TGTGCCAGCAGCTCGGCCGGAGGGACAGGTTCCTCCTACGAGCAGTACTTC.

In the case of this clonotype: Just one base apart from a much larger clone, this may be a read error. The chain joins TRBV27 to TRBJ2-2; D perhaps matches TRBD2 (5 bases). V gave up 5 bases and J gave up 6 bases, with 13 bases separating them. This CDR3 region has 14 residues. Germline CDR1 is MNHEY and CDR2 is SMNVEV (reference sequence). CDR3 sequence reads: CASSRILGAGELFF. For the CDR3, the DNA is TGTGCCAGCAGTCGGATCCTCGGGGCCGGGGAGCTGTTTTTT.

The J gene is TRBJ2-1, the V gene TRBV11-2; tentatively, D is TRBD2 (6 bases). This CDR3 has 15 amino acids. Trimming took off 7 bases at V and 10 bases at J, with 23 bases between the two ends. Germline CDR1 reads SGHAT; CDR2 reads FQNNGV. CDR3 nucleotide sequence: TGTGCCAGCACCCAATTCCCCTTAGCGGTCCGCGAGCAGTTCTTC. Translating it yields CASTQFPLAVREQFF.

The V gene is TRBV6-6, the J gene TRBJ2-5; weak D call: TRBD2 (5 bases). Trimming left V 3 bases short and J 5 bases short, with 13 bases between. Germline V gene data show CDR1 as MNHNY and CDR2 as SVGAGI (reference sequence). The CDR3 has 14 residues. The CDR3: CASSYEGSGETQYF. In DNA form, the CDR3 reads TGTGCCAGCAGTTATGAGGGTTCGGGGGAGACCCAGTACTTC.

In its sample, this clonotype was seen many times. V and J are TRBV11-1 and TRBJ2-1; TRBD1 matches 7 bases. The CDR3 sequence is 15 residues long. V shed 4 bases, J shed 0 bases, and the junction held 3 bases outside the gene matches. CDR1 is SGHAT and CDR2 is FQDESV in the germline V gene (reference sequence). CDR3 coding DNA: TGTGCCAGCAGCTCCGGGACAGACTCCTACAATGAGCAGTTCTTC. It is translated as CASSSGTDSYNEQFF.

V usage is TRBV7-7 and J usage is TRBJ2-5; 9 bases map to TRBD2. Germline V gives CDR1 SSHAT, CDR2 FNYEAQ (reference sequence). The CDR3 is 15 residues long. With V trimmed by 1 base and J by 3 bases, 3 bases remained unmatched. CDR3 protein: CASSLGSGGKETQYF. CDR3 nucleotides: TGTGCCAGCAGCTTAGGCAGCGGGGGGAAAGAGACCCAGTACTTC.

This clonotype came up a few times. V is TRBV5-1 and J is TRBJ1-1; D is unclear. Trimming shortened V by 1 base and J by 0 bases, and 10 bases separated the two germline ends. Looked up from germline, CDR1 is SGHRS and CDR2 is YFSETQ. This CDR3 has 15 amino acids. CDR3 DNA sequence: TGCGCCAGCAGCTTGCAGGCACAGATGAACACTGAAGCTTTCTTT. Amino acids: CASSLQAQMNTEAFF.

This clonotype was found many times. This rearrangement joins TRBV5-1 to TRBJ2-1; D is uncertain. The CDR3 runs to 14 residues. CDR1 is SGHRS and CDR2 is YFSETQ in the germline V gene. V was clipped by 0 bases and J by 0 bases, with 4 bases between them. Written as DNA, the CDR3 is TGCGCCAGCAGCTTGGGGAGCTCCTACAATGAGCAGTTCTTC. It encodes CASSLGSSYNEQFF.